The 2 T cell receptor beta chains reported below all come from one sample, sequenced in a study of T-cell reconstitution after alpha-beta-depleted transplantation in children. Molecular barcoding with unique molecular identifiers was used for the TCRbeta library. Using its own MiXCR run on the PCR reads, TCRdb lists one record per CDR3 protein. This sample yields tens of thousands of distinct CDR3 sequences, of which less than 55% are seen a single time; 95% to 98% belongs to the top ten. Sequencing used PBMCs, mostly from graft donor cells, obtained 360 days after TCRalphabeta/CD19-depleted stem cell transplant. These receptors came from a male patient aged 5 to 17 who had a stem cell transplant for acute lymphoblastic leukemia, so the T cells may come from the graft donor.

This chain connects TRBV7-8 to TRBJ1-3; D remains ambiguous. The ends were cut back, 5 bases at V and 4 bases at J, with 12 bases in the middle. This CDR3 region has 14 residues. Germline assignment: CDR1 SGHVS and CDR2 FQNEAQ. This CDR3 is CASSHRRLGNTIYF. As DNA, the CDR3 is TGTGCCAGCAGCCATCGAAGGTTAGGAAACACCATATATTTT.

The chain combines TRBV12-3 or TRBV12-4 with TRBJ2-3; no reliable D call. V lost 3 bases to trimming and J lost 2 bases, with 9 bases between them. CDR3 length equals 14 residues. In DNA form, the CDR3 reads TGTGCCAGCAGTTTGTCGCGGTACACAGATACGCAGTATTTT. This gives the protein CASSLSRYTDTQYF.